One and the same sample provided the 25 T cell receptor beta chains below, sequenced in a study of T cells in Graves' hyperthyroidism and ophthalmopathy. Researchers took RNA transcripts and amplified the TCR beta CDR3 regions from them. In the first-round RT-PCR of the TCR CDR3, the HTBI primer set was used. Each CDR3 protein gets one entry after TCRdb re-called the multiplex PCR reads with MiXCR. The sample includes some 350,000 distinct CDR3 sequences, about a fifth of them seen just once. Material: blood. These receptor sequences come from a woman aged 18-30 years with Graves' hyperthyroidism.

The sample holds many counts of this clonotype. The DNA for the CDR3 is TGCAGCGTTGTTAAAGGAAACACCGGGGAGCTGTTTTTT. This gives the protein CSVVKGNTGELFF. The V gene is TRBV29-1, the J gene TRBJ2-2, with unresolved D. The germline V gene encodes CDR1 SQVTM and CDR2 ANQGSEA. The CDR3 has 13 residues. The V and J ends lost 4 bases and 2 bases respectively, with 8 bases between them.

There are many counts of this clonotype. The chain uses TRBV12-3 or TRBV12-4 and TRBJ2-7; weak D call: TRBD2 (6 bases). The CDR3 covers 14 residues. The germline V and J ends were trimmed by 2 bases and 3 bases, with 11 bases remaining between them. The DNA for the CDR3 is TGTGCCAGCAGTTTAAGGCGGGGAGACTACGAGCAGTACTTC. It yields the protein CASSLRRGDYEQYF.

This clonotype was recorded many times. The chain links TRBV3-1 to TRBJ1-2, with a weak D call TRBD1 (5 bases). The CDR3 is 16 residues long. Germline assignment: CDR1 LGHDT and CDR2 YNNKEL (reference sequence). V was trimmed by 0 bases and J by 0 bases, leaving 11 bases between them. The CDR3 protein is CASSQDLGETNYGYTF. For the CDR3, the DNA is TGTGCCAGCAGCCAAGATCTAGGGGAAACTAACTATGGCTACACCTTC.

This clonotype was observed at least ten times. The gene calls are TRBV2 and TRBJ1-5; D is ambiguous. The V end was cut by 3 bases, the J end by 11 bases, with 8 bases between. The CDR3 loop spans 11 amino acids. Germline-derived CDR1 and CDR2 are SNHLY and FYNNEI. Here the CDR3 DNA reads TGTGCCAGCAGTGACAGCTCATCCCAGCATTTT. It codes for CASSDSSSQHF.

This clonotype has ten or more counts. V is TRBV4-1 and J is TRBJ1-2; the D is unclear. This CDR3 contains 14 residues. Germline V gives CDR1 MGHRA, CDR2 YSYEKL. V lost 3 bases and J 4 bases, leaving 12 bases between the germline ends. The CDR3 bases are TGCGCCAGCAGCCAGGGAGACGGGATCTATGGCTACACCTTC. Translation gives CASSQGDGIYGYTF.

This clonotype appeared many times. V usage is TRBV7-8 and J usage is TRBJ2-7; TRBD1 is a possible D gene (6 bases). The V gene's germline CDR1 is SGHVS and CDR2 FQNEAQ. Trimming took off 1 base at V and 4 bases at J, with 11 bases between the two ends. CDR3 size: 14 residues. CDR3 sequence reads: CASSLGGDIYEQYF. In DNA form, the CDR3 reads TGTGCCAGCAGCTTAGGTGGGGACATATACGAGCAGTACTTC. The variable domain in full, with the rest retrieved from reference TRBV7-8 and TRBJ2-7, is GAGVSQSPRYKVAKRGQDVALRCDPISGHVSLFWYQQALGQGPEFLTYFQNEAQLDKSGLPSDRFFAERPEGSVSTLKIQRTQQEDSAVYLCASSLGGDIYEQYFGPGTRLTVT.

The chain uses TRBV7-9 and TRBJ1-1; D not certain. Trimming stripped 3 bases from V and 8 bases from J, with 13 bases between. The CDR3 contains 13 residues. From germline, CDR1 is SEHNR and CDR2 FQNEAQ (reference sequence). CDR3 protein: CASSLRQVPEAFF. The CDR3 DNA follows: TGTGCCAGCAGCTTGAGGCAGGTCCCCGAAGCTTTCTTT.

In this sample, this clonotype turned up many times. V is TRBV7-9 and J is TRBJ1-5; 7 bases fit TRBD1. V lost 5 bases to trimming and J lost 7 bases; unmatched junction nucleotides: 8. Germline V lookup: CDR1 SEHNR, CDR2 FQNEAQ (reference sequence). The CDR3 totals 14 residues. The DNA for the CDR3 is TGTGCCAGCAGCACGGACAGGTCAGGACAGCCCCAGCATTTT. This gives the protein CASSTDRSGQPQHF.

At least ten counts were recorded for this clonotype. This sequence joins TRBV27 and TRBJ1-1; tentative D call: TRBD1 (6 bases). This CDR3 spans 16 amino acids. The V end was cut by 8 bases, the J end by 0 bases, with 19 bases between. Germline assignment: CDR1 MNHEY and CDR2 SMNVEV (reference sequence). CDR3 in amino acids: CASARGGSGMNTEAFF. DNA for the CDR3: TGTGCCAGCGCACGCGGGGGCTCGGGGATGAACACTGAAGCTTTCTTT.

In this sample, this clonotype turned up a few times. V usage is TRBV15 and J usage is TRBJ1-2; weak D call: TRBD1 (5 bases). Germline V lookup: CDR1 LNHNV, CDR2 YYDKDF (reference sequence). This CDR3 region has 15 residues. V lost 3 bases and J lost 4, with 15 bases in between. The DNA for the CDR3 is TGTGCCACCAGCAGGGTCATGGGGGAAGGCTATGGCTACACCTTC. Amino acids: CATSRVMGEGYGYTF.

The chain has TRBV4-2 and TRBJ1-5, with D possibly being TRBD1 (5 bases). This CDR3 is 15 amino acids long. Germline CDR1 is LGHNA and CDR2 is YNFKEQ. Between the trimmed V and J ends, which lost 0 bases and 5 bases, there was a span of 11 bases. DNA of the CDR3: TGTGCCAGCAGCCAAGACGGCAGGGCTCATCAGCCCCAGCATTTT. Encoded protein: CASSQDGRAHQPQHF.

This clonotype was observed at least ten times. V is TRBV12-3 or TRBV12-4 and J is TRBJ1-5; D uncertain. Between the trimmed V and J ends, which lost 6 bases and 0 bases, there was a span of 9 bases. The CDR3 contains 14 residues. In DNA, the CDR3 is TGTGCCAGCAGCCGAGATTATAGCAATCAGCCCCAGCATTTT. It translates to CASSRDYSNQPQHF.

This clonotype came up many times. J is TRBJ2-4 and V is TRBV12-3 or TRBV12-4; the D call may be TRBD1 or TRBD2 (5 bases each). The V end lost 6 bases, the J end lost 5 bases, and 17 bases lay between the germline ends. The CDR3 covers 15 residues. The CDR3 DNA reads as TGTGCCAGCAGCACCTCCGGGACCCAAGAAAACATTCAGTACTTC. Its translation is CASSTSGTQENIQYF.

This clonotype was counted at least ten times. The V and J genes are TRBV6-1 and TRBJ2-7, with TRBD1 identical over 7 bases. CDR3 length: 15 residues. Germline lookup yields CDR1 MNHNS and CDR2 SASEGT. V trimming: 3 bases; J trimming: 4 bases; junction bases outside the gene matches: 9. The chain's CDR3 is CASSDSPRTGYEQYF. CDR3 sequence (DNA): TGTGCCAGCAGTGATAGCCCCCGGACAGGTTACGAGCAGTACTTC.

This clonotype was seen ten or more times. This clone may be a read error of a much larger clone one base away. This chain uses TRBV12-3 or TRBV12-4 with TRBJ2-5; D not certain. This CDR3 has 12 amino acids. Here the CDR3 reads CATRKGSETKYF. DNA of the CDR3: TGTGCCACCAGAAAGGGCTCAGAGACCAAGTACTTC.

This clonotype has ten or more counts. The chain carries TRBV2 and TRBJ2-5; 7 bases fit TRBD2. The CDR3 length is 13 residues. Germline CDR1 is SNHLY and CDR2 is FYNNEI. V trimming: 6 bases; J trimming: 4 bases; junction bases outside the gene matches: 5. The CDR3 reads CASRGGSIETQYF. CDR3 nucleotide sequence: TGTGCCAGCAGGGGGGGGAGCATAGAGACCCAGTACTTC.

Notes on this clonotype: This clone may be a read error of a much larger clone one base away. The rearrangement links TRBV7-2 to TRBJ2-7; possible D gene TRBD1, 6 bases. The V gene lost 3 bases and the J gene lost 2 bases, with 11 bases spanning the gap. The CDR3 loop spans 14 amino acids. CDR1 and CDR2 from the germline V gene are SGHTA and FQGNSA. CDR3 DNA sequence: TGTGCCAGCAGCTTCGACAGGCGGACCTACGAGCAGTACTTC. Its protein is CASSFDRRTYEQYF.

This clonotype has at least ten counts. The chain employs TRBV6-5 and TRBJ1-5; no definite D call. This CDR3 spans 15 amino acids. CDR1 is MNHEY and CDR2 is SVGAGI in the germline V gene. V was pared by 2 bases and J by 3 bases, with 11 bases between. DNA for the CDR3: TGTGCCAGCAGTTACGTGCCGCCCTACAATCAGCCCCAGCATTTT. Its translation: CASSYVPPYNQPQHF.

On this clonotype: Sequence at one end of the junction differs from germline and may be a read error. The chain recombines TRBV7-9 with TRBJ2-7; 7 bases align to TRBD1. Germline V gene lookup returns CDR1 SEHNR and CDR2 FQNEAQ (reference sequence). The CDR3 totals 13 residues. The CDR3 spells CVSSLTGSYEQYF. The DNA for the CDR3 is TGTGTCAGCAGCTTGACAGGGTCCTACGAGCAGTACTTC. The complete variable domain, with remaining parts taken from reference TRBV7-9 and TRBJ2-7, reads DTGVSQNPRHKITKRGQNVTFRCDPISEHNRLYWYRQTLGQGPEFLTYFQNEAQLEKSRLLSDRFSAERPKGSFSTLEIQRTEQGDSAMYLCVSSLTGSYEQYFGPGTRLTVT.

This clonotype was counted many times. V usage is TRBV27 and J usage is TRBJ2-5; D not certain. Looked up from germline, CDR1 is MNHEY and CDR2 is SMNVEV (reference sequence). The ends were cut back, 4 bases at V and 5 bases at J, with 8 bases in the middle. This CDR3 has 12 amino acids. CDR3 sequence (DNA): TGTGCCAGCAGTTCGGACCGGGAGACCCAGTACTTC. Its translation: CASSSDRETQYF.

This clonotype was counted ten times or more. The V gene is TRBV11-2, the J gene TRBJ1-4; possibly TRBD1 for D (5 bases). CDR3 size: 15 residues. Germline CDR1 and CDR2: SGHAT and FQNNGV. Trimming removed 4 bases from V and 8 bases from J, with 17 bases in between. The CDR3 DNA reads TGTGCCAGCAGCTCACGCCCGGGACGGGGGGAAAAACTGTTTTTT. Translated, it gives CASSSRPGRGEKLFF.

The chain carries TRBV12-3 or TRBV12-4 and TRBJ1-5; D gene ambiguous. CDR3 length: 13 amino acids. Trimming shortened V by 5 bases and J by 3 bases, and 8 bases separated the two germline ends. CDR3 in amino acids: CASSPATNQPQHF. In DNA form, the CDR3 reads TGTGCCAGCAGTCCAGCAACCAATCAGCCCCAGCATTTT.

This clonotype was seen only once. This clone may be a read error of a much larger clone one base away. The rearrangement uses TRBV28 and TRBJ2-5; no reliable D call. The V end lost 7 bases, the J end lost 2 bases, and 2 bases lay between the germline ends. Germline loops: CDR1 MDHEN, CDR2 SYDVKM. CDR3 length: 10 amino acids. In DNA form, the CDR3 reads TGTGCCAGCAAGCAAGAGACCCAGTACTTC. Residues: CASKQETQYF.

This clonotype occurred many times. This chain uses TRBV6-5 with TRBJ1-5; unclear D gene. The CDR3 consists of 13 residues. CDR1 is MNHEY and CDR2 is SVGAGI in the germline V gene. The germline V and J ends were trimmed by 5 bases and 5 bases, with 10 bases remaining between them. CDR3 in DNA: TGTGCCAGCAGTAACGAGATCTATCAGCCCCAGCATTTT. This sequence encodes CASSNEIYQPQHF.

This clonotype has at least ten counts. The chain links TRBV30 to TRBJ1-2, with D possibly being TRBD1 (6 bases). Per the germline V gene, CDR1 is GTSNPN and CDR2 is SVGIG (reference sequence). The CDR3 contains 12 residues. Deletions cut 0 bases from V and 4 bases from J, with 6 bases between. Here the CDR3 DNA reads TGTGCCTGGAGTGTACAGGGCTATGGCTACACCTTC. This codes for CAWSVQGYGYTF.